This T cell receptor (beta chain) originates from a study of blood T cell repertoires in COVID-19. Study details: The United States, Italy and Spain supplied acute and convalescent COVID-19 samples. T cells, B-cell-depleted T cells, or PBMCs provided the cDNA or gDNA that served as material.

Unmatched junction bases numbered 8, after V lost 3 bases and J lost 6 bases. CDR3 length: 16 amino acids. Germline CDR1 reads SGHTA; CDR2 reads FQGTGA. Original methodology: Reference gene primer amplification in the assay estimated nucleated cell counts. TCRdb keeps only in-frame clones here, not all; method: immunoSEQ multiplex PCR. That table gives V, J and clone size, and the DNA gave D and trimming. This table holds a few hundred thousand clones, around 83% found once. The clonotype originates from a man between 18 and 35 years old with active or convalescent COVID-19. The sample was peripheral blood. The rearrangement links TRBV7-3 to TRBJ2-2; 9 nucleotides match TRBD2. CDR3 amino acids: CASSLGRGREAGELFF. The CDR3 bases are TGTGCCAGCAGCTTGGGGCGCGGGAGGGAGGCCGGGGAGCTGTTTTTT.